Listed here is a single T cell receptor beta chain. This clonotype was detected only a few times. There is no known antigen for this receptor. Base-call qualities are not available, and no considerably larger clone is one nucleotide away. The CDR3 starts with the cysteine, ends with the phenylalanine, and has 13 residues. Just CDR3 DNA is preserved here, 39 bases in frame from base 1. CDR1 LGHNT and CDR2 FRNRAP were looked up in the germline V gene. V is clipped by 6 bases and J by 5 bases, and the sequence between their germline boundaries is 13 bases long. Set within a cohort of healthcare workers in London, UK, this nested case-control study involved weekly PCR testing of nasopharyngeal swabs along with blood sampling. Healthcare workers were enrolled in the week of the UK lockdown, from 23 to 31 March 2020, and were followed every week for up to roughly 15 weeks. The sample originates from a study of early T cells in non-severe SARS-CoV-2 infection (dated by TCRdb to about 2021). With regard to the full study: Bulk RNA from unsorted whole blood was used for TCR sequencing, so alpha and beta chains could not be paired.

What the authors observed across the whole study: VDJdb matching was skewed toward anti-spike CD8 responses, so virus-specific expansions were likely underestimated and private and CD4 specificities were missed.

The receptor library was made with 5' RACE. The instrument was a NextSeq 500. To correct for sequencing error and PCR bias, the TCR library protocol tagged individual cDNA molecules with unique molecular identifiers. Sequencing covered both TCR alpha and beta chains, and within each sample the abundances of alpha and beta sequences were tightly co-correlated. Per the original workflow: Decombinator V4 was used to annotate TCR sequences for V gene, J gene and CDR3. TCRs were defined as expanded if a significant change between any two time points was detected under a Poisson model with p below 0.0001. TCR abundances were normalised to the total number of TCRs sequenced per sample and expressed as counts per million. MAIT TCRs were defined by TRAV1-2 paired with TRAJ12, TRAJ20 or TRAJ33, and iNKT TCRs by TRAV10 paired with TRAJ18. VDJdb, accessed on 1 November 2021, was searched for TCRs annotated for CMV, EBV and SARS-CoV-2, and TCRs annotated for more than one antigen were excluded. The raw public data were reprocessed by TCRdb itself: fastp quality trimming at Q25, MiXCR clonotype calling, in-frame beta chains only. Merged by CDR3 protein, the rows form single entries marked with the most common genes and DNA. The authors' filters were not applied to this entry. The sample data list under 45,000 distinct CDR3 sequences, and about a tenth of these were observed just once. Of the sample, roughly 9% is held by the ten largest clones.

Material: whole blood. Here the chain combines TRBV12-5 and TRBJ1-1, with an unclear D gene assignment. The clonotype was recovered from an adult who was a healthcare worker with PCR-confirmed SARS-CoV-2 infection or an uninfected control (not recorded which). The CDR3 loop reads CASGQEDQTEAFF. Read as DNA, the sequence is TGTGCTAGTGGGCAGGAGGACCAAACTGAAGCTTTCTTT.